This T cell receptor (beta chain) was sequenced for a study of blood T cells in healthy people across ages. Broader study findings: Unknown CMV status may confound age-related changes in expanded clones. Estimated diversity across one million T cells was deemed an underestimate. Long-lived donors exceeded aged donors in naive CD4+ cells and diversity.

As to this clonotype: Antigen specificity is unknown.

A sample-barcoded 5' primer and a J-beta primer mix were used in a second PCR of roughly 6 to 11 cycles. One entry per CDR3 protein results from TCRdb running MiXCR on the 5' RACE reads. The data hold 450,000 to 650,000 distinct CDR3 sequences, with about 25% observed a single time. The CDR3 has 16 amino acids. With V trimmed by 5 bases and J by 4 bases, 6 bases remained unmatched. Germline V CDR1 and CDR2: SGHAT, FQNNGV. This sample was shared with a second study, whose subject was T cells of mothers and their children.

V usage is TRBV11-2 and J usage is TRBJ2-2; 11 nucleotides agree with TRBD2. What was sequenced was blood. This TCR was recovered from a boy between 5 and 17 years old in good health. CDR3 sequence: CASSPRLAGFTGELFF. The DNA of the CDR3 is TGTGCCAGCAGCCCCCGACTAGCGGGGTTCACCGGGGAGCTGTTTTTT. The full variable domain, with the rest looked up from reference TRBV11-2 and TRBJ2-2, is EAGVAQSPRYKIIEKRQSVAFWCNPISGHATLYWYQQILGQGPKLLIQFQNNGVVDDSQLPKDRFSAERLKGVDSTLKIQPAKLEDSAVYLCASSPRLAGFTGELFFGEGSRLTVL.